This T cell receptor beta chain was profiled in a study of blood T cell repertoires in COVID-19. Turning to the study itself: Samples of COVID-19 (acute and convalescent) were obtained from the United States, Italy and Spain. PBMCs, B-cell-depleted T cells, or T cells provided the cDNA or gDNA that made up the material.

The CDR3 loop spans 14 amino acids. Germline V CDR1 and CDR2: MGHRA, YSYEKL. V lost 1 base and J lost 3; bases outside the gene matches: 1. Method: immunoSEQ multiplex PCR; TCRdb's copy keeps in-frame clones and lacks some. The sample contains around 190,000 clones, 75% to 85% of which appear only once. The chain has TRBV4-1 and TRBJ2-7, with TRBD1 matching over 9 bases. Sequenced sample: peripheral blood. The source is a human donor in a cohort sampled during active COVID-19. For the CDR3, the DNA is TGCGCCAGCAGCCAAGGACAGGGGGTCTACGAGCAGTACTTC. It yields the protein CASSQGQGVYEQYF.